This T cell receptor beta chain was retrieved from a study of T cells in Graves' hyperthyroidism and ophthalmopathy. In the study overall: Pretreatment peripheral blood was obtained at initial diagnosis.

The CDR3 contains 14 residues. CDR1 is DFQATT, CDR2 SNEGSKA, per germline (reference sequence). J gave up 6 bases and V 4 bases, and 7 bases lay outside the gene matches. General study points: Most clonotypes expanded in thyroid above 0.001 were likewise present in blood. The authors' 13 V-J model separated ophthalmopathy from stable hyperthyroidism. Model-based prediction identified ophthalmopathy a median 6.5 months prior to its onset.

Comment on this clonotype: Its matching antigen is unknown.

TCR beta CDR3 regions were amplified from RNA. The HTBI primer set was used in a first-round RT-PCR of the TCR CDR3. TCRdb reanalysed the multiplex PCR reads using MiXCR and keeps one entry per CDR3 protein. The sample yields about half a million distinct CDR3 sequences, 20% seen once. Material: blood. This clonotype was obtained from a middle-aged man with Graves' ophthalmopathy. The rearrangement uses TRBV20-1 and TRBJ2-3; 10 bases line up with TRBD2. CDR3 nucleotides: TGCAGTGCTACGAGCGGGGGGGCCAGGGATACGCAGTATTTT. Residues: CSATSGGARDTQYF.